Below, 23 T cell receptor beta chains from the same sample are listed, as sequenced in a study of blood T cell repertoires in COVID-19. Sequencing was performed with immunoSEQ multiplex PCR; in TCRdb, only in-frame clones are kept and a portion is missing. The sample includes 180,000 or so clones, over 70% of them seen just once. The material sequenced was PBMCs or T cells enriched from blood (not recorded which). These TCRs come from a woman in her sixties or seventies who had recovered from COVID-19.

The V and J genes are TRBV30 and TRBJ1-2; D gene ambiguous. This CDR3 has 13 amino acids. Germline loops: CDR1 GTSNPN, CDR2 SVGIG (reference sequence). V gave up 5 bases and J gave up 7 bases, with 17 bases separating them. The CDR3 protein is CAWSRPNEGGYTF. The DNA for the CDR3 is TGTGCCTGGTCCCGGCCCAACGAGGGTGGCTACACCTTC.

CDR3 sequence reads: CASSIIAGIPFF. CDR3 nucleotides: TGTGCCAGCAGTATTATAGCGGGAATCCCGTTCTTC. The chain combines TRBV3-1 (or the pseudogene TRBV3-2) with TRBJ2-1; the match to TRBD2 covers 8 bases. Germline V gives CDR1 LGHDT, CDR2 YNNKEL (reference sequence). The CDR3 totals 12 residues. V trimming: 6 bases; J trimming: 15 bases; junction bases outside the gene matches: 10.

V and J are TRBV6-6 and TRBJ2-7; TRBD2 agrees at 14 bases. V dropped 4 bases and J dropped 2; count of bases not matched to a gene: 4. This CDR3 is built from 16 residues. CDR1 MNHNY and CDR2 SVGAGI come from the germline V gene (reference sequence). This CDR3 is CASSFVTSGGAYEQYF. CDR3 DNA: TGTGCCAGCAGTTTCGTGACTAGCGGGGGGGCCTACGAGCAGTACTTC.

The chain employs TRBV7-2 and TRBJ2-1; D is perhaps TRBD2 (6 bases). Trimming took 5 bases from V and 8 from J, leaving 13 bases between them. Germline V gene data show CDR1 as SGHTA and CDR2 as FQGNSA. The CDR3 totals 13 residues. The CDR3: CASSLTSFYEQFF. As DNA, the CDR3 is TGTGCCAGCAGCCTCACTAGCTTCTATGAGCAGTTCTTC. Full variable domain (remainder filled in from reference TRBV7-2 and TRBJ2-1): GAGVSQSPSNKVTEKGKDVELRCDPISGHTALYWYRQSLGQGLEFLIYFQGNSAPDKSGLPSDRFSAERTGGSVSTLTIQRTQQEDSAVYLCASSLTSFYEQFFGPGTRLTVL.

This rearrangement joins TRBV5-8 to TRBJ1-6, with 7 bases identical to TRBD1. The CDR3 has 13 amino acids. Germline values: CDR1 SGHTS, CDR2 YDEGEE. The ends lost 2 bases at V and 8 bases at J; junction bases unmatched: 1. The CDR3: CASSLGGYSPLHF. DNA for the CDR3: TGTGCCAGCAGCTTAGGGGGCTATTCACCCCTCCACTTT.

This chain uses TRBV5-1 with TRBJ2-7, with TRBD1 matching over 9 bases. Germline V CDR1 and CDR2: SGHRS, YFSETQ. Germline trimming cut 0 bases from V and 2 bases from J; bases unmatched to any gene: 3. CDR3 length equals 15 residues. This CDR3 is CASSLDRGRPYEQYF. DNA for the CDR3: TGCGCCAGCAGCTTGGACAGGGGGCGCCCCTACGAGCAGTACTTC. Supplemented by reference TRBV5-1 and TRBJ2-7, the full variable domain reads KAGVTQTPRYLIKTRGQQVTLSCSPISGHRSVSWYQQTPGQGLQFLFEYFSETQRNKGNFPGRFSGRQFSNSRSEMNVSTLELGDSALYLCASSLDRGRPYEQYFGPGTRLTVT.

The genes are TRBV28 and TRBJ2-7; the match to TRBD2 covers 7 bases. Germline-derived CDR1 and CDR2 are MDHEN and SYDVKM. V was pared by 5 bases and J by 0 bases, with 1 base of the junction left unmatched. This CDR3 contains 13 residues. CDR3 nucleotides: TGTGCCAGCAGTCGGACTAGCTCCTACGAGCAGTACTTC. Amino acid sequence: CASSRTSSYEQYF.

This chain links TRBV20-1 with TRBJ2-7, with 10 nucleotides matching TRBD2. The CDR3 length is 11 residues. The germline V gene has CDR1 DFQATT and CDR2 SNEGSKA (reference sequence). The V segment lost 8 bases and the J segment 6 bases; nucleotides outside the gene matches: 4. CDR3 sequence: CSQAGGGEQYF. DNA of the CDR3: TGCAGTCAAGCGGGAGGGGGCGAGCAGTACTTC.

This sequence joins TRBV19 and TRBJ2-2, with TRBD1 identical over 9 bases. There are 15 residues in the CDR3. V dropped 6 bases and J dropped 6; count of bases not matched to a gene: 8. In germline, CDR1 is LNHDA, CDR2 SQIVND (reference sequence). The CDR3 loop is CASSTGQGGSGELFF. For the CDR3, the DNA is TGTGCCAGTAGCACGGGACAGGGTGGATCCGGGGAGCTGTTTTTT.

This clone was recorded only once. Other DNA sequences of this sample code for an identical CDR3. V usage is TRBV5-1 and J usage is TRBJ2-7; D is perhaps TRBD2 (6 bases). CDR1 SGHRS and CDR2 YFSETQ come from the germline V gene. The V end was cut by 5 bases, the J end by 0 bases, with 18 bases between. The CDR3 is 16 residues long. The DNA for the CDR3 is TGCGCCAGCAGTCTCGCGGCGGGGACGAGCTCCTACGAGCAGTACTTC. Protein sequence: CASSLAAGTSSYEQYF.

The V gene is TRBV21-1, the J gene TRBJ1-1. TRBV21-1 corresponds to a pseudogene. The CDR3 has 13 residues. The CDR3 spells CASSRSGNTEAFF. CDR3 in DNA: TGTGCCAGCAGCAGGTCGGGGAACACTGAAGCTTTCTTT.

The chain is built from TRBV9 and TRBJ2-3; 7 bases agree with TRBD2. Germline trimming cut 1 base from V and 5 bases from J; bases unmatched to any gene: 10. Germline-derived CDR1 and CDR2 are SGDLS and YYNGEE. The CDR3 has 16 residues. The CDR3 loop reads CASSVTPGGLEDTQYF. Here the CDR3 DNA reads TGTGCCAGCAGCGTAACTCCGGGAGGTTTAGAAGATACGCAGTATTTT.

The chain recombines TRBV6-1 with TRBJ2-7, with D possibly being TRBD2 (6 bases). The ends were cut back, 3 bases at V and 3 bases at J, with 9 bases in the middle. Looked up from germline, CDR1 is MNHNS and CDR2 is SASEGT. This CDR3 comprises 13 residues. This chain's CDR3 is CASSDRESYEQYF. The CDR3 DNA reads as TGTGCCAGCAGTGACCGGGAGAGCTACGAGCAGTACTTC.

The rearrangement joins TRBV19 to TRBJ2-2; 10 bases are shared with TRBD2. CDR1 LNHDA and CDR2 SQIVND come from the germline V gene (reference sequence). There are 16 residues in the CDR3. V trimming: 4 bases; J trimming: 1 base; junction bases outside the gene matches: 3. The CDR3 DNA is TGTGCCAGTAGTAGAGGACTAGCGGTGAACACCGGGGAGCTGTTTTTT. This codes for CASSRGLAVNTGELFF.

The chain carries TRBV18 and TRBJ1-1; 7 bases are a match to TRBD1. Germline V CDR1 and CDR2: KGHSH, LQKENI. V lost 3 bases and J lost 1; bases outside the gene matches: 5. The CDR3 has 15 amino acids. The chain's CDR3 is CASSPPGGSNTEAFF. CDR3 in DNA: TGTGCCAGCTCACCCCCAGGGGGATCGAACACTGAAGCTTTCTTT. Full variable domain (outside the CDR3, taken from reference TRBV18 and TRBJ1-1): NAGVMQNPRHLVRRRGQEARLRCSPMKGHSHVYWYRQLPEEGLKFMVYLQKENIIDESGMPKERFSAEFPKEGPSILRIQQVVRGDSAAYFCASSPPGGSNTEAFFGQGTRLTVV.

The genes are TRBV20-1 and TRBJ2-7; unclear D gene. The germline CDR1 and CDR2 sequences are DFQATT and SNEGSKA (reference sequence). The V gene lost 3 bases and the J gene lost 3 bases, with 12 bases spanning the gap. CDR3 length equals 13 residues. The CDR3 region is CSASRTDHYEQYF. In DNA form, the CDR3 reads TGCAGTGCTAGTAGAACAGACCACTACGAGCAGTACTTC.

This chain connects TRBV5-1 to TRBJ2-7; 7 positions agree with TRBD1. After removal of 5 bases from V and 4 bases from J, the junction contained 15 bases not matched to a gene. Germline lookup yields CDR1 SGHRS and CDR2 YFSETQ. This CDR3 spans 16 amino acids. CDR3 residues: CASRQNPGQVRYEQYF. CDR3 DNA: TGCGCCAGCAGACAGAATCCAGGACAGGTGAGGTACGAGCAGTACTTC. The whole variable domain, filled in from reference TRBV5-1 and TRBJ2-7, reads KAGVTQTPRYLIKTRGQQVTLSCSPISGHRSVSWYQQTPGQGLQFLFEYFSETQRNKGNFPGRFSGRQFSNSRSEMNVSTLELGDSALYLCASRQNPGQVRYEQYFGPGTRLTVT.

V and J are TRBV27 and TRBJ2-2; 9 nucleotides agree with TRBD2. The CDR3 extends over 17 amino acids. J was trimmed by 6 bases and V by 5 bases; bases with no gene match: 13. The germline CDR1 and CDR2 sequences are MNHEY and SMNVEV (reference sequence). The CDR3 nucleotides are TGTGCCAGCAGTCGACTAGCGGTCGGGGGGTTACCCGGGGAGCTGTTTTTT. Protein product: CASSRLAVGGLPGELFF.

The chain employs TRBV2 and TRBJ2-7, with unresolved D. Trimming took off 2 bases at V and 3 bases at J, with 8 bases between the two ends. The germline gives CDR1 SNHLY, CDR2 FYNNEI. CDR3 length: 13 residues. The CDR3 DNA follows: TGTGCCAGCAGTGAATTTCGGGTCTACGAGCAGTACTTC. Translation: CASSEFRVYEQYF.

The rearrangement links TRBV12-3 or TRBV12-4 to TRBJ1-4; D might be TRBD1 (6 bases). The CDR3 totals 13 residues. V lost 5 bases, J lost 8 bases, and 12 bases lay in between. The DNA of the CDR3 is TGTGCCAGCAGTACAGGGATTCTCGAAAAACTGTTTTTT. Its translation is CASSTGILEKLFF.

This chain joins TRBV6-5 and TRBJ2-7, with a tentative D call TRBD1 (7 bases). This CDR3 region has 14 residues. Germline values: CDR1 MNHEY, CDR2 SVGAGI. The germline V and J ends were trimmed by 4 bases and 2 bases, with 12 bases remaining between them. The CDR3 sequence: CASSFRGDPYEQYF. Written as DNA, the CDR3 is TGTGCCAGCAGTTTCAGGGGGGATCCCTACGAGCAGTACTTC.

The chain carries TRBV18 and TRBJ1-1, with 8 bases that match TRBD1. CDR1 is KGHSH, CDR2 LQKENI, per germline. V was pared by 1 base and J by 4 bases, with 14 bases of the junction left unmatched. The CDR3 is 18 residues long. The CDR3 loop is CASSPQLGVQGAGTEAFF. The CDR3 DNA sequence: TGTGCCAGCTCACCACAACTTGGTGTCCAGGGGGCGGGCACTGAAGCTTTCTTT.

In DNA, the CDR3 is TGTGCCAGCAGCTTAACGGGGACAGCCACAGATACGCAGTATTTT. Its translation is CASSLTGTATDTQYF. The chain uses TRBV7-3 and TRBJ2-3, with 7 bases matching TRBD1. Trimming removed 0 bases from V and 2 bases from J; junction bases left unmatched: 2. The CDR3 is 15 amino acids. Germline CDR1 reads SGHTA; CDR2 reads FQGTGA. Based on the CDR3 plus reference TRBV7-3 and TRBJ2-3, the full variable domain is GAGVSQTPSNKVTEKGKYVELRCDPISGHTALYWYRQSLGQGPEFLIYFQGTGAADDSGLPNDRFFAVRPEGSVSTLKIQRTERGDSAVYLCASSLTGTATDTQYFGPGTRLTVL.